This record covers a single T cell receptor beta chain. This specimen belongs to a study of blood T cell repertoires in COVID-19. Study context: Whether acute or convalescent, the COVID-19 samples came from the United States, Italy and Spain. Nucleic acid was either cDNA or gDNA, and it came from T cells, B-cell-depleted T cells, or PBMCs.

This CDR3 comprises 14 residues. Trimming took 6 bases from V and 4 from J; bases not matched to a gene: 8. The germline CDR1 and CDR2 sequences are MNHEY and SMNVEV (reference sequence). Authors' data handling: Amplifying reference gene primers gave estimates of nucleated cell counts. Libraries were prepared by immunoSEQ multiplex PCR; TCRdb keeps only in-frame clonotypes and omits some of them. V and J calls and clone size are given by that table; D and trimming were obtained from the DNA. The sample records about 97,000 clones, around nine tenths being singletons. This sequence originates from a human donor in a cohort sampled during active COVID-19. What was sequenced was peripheral blood. The rearrangement links TRBV27 to TRBJ1-2; 7 nucleotides line up with TRBD1. CDR3 DNA sequence: TGTGCCAGCAGAAACAGGGGAGCCACCTATGGCTACACCTTC. This sequence encodes CASRNRGATYGYTF.